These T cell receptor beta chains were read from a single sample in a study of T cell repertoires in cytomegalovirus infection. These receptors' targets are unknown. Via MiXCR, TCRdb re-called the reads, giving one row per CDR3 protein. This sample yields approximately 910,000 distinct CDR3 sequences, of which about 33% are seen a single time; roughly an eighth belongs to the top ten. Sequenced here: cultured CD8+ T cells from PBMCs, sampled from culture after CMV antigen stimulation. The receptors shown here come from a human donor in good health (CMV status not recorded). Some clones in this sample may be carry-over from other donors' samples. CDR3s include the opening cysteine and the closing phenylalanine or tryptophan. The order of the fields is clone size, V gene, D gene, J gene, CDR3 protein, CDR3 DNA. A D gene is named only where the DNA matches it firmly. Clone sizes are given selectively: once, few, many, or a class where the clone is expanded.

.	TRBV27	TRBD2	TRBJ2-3	CASSSPGSGWLTDTQYF	TGTGCCAGCAGTTCCCCGGGTAGCGGGTGGCTCACAGATACGCAGTATTTT
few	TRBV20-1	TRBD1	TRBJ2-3	CSARDRETGVLRDTQYF	TGCAGTGCTAGAGATAGGGAGACAGGGGTTTTAAGGGATACGCAGTATTTT
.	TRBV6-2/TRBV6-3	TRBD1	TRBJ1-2	CASTFTGTGYGYTF	TGTGCCAGCACCTTCACCGGGACAGGGTATGGCTACACCTTC
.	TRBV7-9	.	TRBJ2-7	CASSYAGRDTRLYEQYF	TGTGCCAGCAGCTACGCCGGAAGGGACACCCGGCTGTACGAGCAGTACTTC
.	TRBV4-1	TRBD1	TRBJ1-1	CASSNRDRGMNTEAFF	TGCGCCAGCAGCAACCGGGACAGGGGGATGAACACTGAAGCTTTCTTT
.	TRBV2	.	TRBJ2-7	CASTRIERVSSYEQYF	TGTGCCAGCACGAGGATAGAGAGGGTAAGCTCCTACGAGCAGTACTTC
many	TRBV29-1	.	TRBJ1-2	CSVGRGPYGYTF	TGCAGCGTTGGAAGAGGCCCCTATGGCTACACCTTC
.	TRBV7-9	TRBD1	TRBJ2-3	CASSEGTGGNTQYF	TGTGCCAGCAGCGAAGGGACAGGGGGAAATACGCAGTATTTT
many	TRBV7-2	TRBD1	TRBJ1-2	CASSLDDRARYGYTF	TGTGCCAGCAGCTTAGACGACAGGGCGCGGTATGGCTACACCTTC
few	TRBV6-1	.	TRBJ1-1	CASSAGVTGNTEAFF	TGTGCCAGCAGTGCCGGCGTGACAGGGAACACTGAAGCTTTCTTT
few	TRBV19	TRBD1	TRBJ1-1	CASETGRKNTEAFF	TGTGCCAGTGAGACAGGGCGGAAGAACACTGAAGCTTTCTTT
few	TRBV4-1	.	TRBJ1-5	CASSQAPGGGGQPQHF	TGCGCCAGCAGCCAAGCCCCGGGGGGCGGGGGTCAGCCCCAGCATTTT
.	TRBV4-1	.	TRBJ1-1	CASRLSKTGVTEAFF	TGCGCCAGCAGACTATCAAAGACCGGGGTCACTGAAGCTTTCTTT
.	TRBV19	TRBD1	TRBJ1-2	CASSIPYISKIDRDYGYTF	TGTGCCAGTAGTATCCCCTATATTTCCAAAATCGACAGGGACTATGGCTACACCTTC
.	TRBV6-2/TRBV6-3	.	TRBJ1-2	CASSWLESYGYTF	TGTGCCAGCAGTTGGTTAGAGTCCTATGGCTACACCTTC
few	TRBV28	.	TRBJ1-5	CATRPWTGNQPQHF	TGTGCCACCAGACCATGGACAGGCAATCAGCCCCAGCATTTT
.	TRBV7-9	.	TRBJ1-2	CASTPEAGRHYGYTF	TGTGCCAGCACCCCGGAGGCAGGGCGTCACTATGGCTACACCTTC